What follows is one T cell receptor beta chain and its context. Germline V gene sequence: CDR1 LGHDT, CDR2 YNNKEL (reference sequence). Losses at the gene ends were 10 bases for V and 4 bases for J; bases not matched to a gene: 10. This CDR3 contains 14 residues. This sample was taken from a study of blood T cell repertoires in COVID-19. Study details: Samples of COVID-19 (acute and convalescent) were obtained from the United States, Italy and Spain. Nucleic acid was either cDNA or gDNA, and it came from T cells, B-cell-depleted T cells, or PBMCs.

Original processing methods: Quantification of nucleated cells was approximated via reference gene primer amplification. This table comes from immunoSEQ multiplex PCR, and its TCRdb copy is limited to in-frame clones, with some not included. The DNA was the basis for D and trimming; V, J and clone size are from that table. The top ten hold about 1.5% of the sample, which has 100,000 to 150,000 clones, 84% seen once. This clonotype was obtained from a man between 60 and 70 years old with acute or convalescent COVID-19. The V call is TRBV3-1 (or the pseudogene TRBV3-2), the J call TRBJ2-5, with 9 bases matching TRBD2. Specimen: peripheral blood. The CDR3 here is CAIGTSRSLETQYF. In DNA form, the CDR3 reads TGTGCCATCGGGACTAGCCGGTCCCTAGAGACCCAGTACTTC.